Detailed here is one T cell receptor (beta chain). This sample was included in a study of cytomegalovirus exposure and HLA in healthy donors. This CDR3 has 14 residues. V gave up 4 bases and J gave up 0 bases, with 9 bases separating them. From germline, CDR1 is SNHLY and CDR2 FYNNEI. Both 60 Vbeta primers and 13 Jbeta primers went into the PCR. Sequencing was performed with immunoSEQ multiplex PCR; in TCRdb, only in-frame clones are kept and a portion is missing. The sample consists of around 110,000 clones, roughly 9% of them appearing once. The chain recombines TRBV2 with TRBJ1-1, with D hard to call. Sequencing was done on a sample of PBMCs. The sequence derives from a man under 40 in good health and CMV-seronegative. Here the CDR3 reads CASSASSMNTEAFF. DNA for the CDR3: TGTGCCAGCAGTGCAAGCTCCATGAACACTGAAGCTTTCTTT.